The source of this TCR beta chain is a study of CD8 T cells in ankylosing spondylitis. Study observations and caveats: CD8+ by phenotype, disease-linked clones were relatively rare in peripheral blood. A TCR beta motif of under ten highly homologous variants appeared characteristic of ankylosing spondylitis blood. Matched ankylosing spondylitis synovial fluid reportedly showed significant enrichment of disease-linked clones.

The V and J ends lost 6 bases and 6 bases, in that order; junction bases with no gene match: 9. Germline CDR1 is KGHSH and CDR2 is LQKENI. The CDR3 is made up of 16 amino acids. About this clonotype itself: The target antigen is unknown.

TCRdb fed the 5' RACE reads into MiXCR, producing one record per CDR3 protein. The table lists about 90,000 distinct CDR3 sequences, about 9% of them singletons, with approximately 30% in the top ten. This clonotype was obtained from a male donor with ankylosing spondylitis. J is TRBJ2-1 and V is TRBV18, with 12 bases fitting TRBD2. The sequenced sample was blood, either unsorted or a sorted T cell fraction (not recorded which). CDR3 bases: TGTGCCAGCTCGGATGCTAGCGGGAGGGCCTCCAATGAGCAGTTCTTC. It specifies CASSDASGRASNEQFF.